This T cell receptor beta chain was captured by sequencing in a study of OX40 agonist ivuxolimab in advanced cancers. Study-wide background: Patients received intravenous ivuxolimab every 2 weeks at 0.01 to 10 mg/kg.

Data came from immunoSEQ multiplex PCR; TCRdb stores just in-frame clones and leaves some out. Of tens of thousands of clones listed, roughly 81% are singletons. Germline CDR1 and CDR2: SSHAT and FNYEAQ (reference sequence). The CDR3 is 14 residues long. The V and J ends lost 0 bases and 8 bases respectively, with 11 bases between them. This clone was observed once. The sequence came from an adult with an advanced solid tumor such as melanoma, head and neck, liver or kidney cancer. The source material was CD4+ or CD8+ T cells sorted from blood, sampled in a trial of the OX40 agonist ivuxolimab. The chain employs TRBV7-7 and TRBJ2-1; tentatively, D is TRBD1 (6 bases). The CDR3 here is CASSLARTAHEQFF. The CDR3 DNA is TGTGCCAGCAGCTTAGCCCGGACAGCACATGAGCAGTTCTTC.